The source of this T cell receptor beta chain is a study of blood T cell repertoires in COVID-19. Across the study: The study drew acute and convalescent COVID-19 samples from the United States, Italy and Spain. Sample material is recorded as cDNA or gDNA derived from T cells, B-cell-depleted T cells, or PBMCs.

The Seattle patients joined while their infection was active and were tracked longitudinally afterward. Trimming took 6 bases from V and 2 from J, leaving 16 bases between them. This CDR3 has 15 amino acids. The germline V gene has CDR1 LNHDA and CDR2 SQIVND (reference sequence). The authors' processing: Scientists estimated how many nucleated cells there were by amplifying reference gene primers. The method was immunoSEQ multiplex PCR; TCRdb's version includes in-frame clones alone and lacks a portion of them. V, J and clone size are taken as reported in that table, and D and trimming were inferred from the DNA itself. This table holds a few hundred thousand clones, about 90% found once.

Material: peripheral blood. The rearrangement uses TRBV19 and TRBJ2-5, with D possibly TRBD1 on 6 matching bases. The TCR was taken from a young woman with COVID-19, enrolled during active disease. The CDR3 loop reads CASRTPWTVQETQYF. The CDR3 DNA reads TGTGCCAGTAGAACCCCGTGGACAGTTCAAGAGACCCAGTACTTC.